The 12 T cell receptor beta chains below were found in one sample sequenced in a study of blood T cell repertoires in COVID-19. Clones were sequenced by immunoSEQ multiplex PCR, and TCRdb holds only the in-frame ones, with some missing. The table shows 200,000 to 250,000 clones, with over 80% occurring only once. The sample comprised PBMCs or T cells enriched from blood (not recorded which). These receptors were taken from a woman in her twenties or thirties who had been exposed to COVID-19.

V gene TRBV7-9 combines with J gene TRBJ1-5; D unresolved. This CDR3 comprises 15 residues. V shed 2 bases and J shed 0 bases, with 8 bases lying between them. CDR1 and CDR2 from the germline V gene are SEHNR and FQNEAQ (reference sequence). CDR3 region: CASSLNSDSNQPQHF. For the CDR3, the DNA is TGTGCCAGCAGCTTAAACAGTGATAGCAATCAGCCCCAGCATTTT.

A few counts support this clone. The V gene is TRBV4-1, the J gene TRBJ2-7, with D perhaps matching TRBD1 (6 bases). The germline V gene encodes CDR1 MGHRA and CDR2 YSYEKL. V dropped 10 bases and J dropped 0 bases, with 10 bases sitting between them. This CDR3 is 12 amino acids long. The CDR3: CATPDSSYEQYF. The CDR3 DNA follows: TGCGCCACCCCGGACAGCTCCTACGAGCAGTACTTC.

V usage is TRBV5-6 and J usage is TRBJ1-2; D ambiguous. The germline gives CDR1 SGHDT, CDR2 YYEEEE. This CDR3 spans 11 amino acids. The V and J ends lost 1 base and 7 bases respectively, with 5 bases between them. The CDR3 DNA reads as TGTGCCAGCAGCTTGTCAGGTGGCTACACCTTC. Its translation is CASSLSGGYTF.

The chain joins TRBV2 to TRBJ2-1; 10 bases line up with TRBD2. CDR3 size: 14 residues. V was pared by 6 bases and J by 6 bases, with 5 bases of the junction left unmatched. Looked up from germline, CDR1 is SNHLY and CDR2 is FYNNEI. The CDR3 nucleotides read TGTGCCAGCAGGGGGACTAGCGTACTCAATGAGCAGTTCTTC. It specifies CASRGTSVLNEQFF.

The chain carries TRBV18 and TRBJ2-3, with TRBD2 matching over 9 bases. V shed 2 bases and J 6 bases; nucleotides not matched to a gene: 3. Germline V gives CDR1 KGHSH, CDR2 LQKENI. The CDR3 is 14 residues long. CDR3 DNA: TGTGCCAGCTCACCAGCGGGAGGGGCTGATACGCAGTATTTT. Amino acids: CASSPAGGADTQYF. The full variable domain, its missing parts supplied by reference TRBV18 and TRBJ2-3, is NAGVMQNPRHLVRRRGQEARLRCSPMKGHSHVYWYRQLPEEGLKFMVYLQKENIIDESGMPKERFSAEFPKEGPSILRIQQVVRGDSAAYFCASSPAGGADTQYFGPGTRLTVL.

The chain couples TRBV5-6 to TRBJ1-2; perhaps TRBD1 as D (5 bases). Germline assignment: CDR1 SGHDT and CDR2 YYEEEE. The CDR3 is made up of 16 amino acids. The V end lost 4 bases, the J end lost 2 bases, and 18 bases lay between the germline ends. CDR3 residues: CASSRGWGRENYGYTF. CDR3 nucleotides: TGTGCCAGCAGCCGGGGGTGGGGCAGGGAAAACTATGGCTACACCTTC.

The chain is built from TRBV5-6 and TRBJ1-5, with 10 bases fitting TRBD1. J was trimmed by 7 bases and V by 1 base; bases with no gene match: 8. This CDR3 is built from 16 residues. Germline values: CDR1 SGHDT, CDR2 YYEEEE. The CDR3: CASSLSGTGVVQPQHF. The CDR3 bases are TGTGCCAGCAGCTTGAGCGGGACAGGGGTTGTGCAGCCCCAGCATTTT.

This chain links TRBV6-5 with TRBJ2-2; D might be TRBD2 (6 bases). This CDR3 has 15 residues. V was cut by 6 bases and J by 1 base, with 12 bases left in between. In germline, CDR1 is MNHEY, CDR2 SVGAGI. The CDR3 loop is CASSPGLLNTGELFF. DNA of the CDR3: TGTGCCAGCAGCCCGGGACTTTTGAACACCGGGGAGCTGTTTTTT.

The chain uses TRBV7-2 and TRBJ2-7; the D gene is possibly TRBD1 (5 bases). V was pared by 2 bases and J by 3 bases, with 8 bases between. This CDR3 region has 13 residues. Germline V lookup: CDR1 SGHTA, CDR2 FQGNSA. The CDR3 coding sequence is TGTGCCAGCAGCTTACAGGGCGGCTACGAGCAGTACTTC. Translated: CASSLQGGYEQYF.

CDR3 in amino acids: CASSFTGYQETQYF. DNA for the CDR3: TGTGCCAGTAGTTTTACAGGGTACCAAGAGACCCAGTACTTC. V and J are TRBV19 and TRBJ2-5; TRBD1 might be the D (6 bases). V lost 5 bases to trimming and J lost 0 bases, with 10 bases between them. The CDR3 covers 14 residues. Per the germline V gene, CDR1 is LNHDA and CDR2 is SQIVND (reference sequence).

The rearrangement links TRBV24-1 to TRBJ1-2; TRBD1 agrees at 8 bases. After removal of 4 bases from V and 8 bases from J, the junction contained 11 bases not matched to a gene. The V gene's germline CDR1 is KGHDR and CDR2 SFDVKD. The CDR3 has 15 amino acids. As DNA, the CDR3 is TGTGCCACCAGTGAGGACGGGGGGACAGGCCGCGGCTACACCTTC. Its protein product is CATSEDGGTGRGYTF.

The table lists this clone with a few counts. This chain connects TRBV3-1 (or the pseudogene TRBV3-2) to TRBJ1-2, with 7 bases lining up with TRBD1. The CDR3 has 15 residues. Germline V gives CDR1 LGHDT, CDR2 YNNKEL (reference sequence). The V segment lost 5 bases and the J segment 4 bases; nucleotides outside the gene matches: 10. The CDR3 nucleotides are TGTGCCAGCAGCACTAACAGGGGAAGGGGCTATGGCTACACCTTC. The encoded protein is CASSTNRGRGYGYTF.